Listed here are 17 T cell receptor beta chains from one sample, sequenced in a study of T cells of healthy individuals. One entry per CDR3 protein results from TCRdb running MiXCR on the 5' RACE reads. Here the sample spans around 98,000 distinct CDR3 sequences, roughly a sixth being singletons. These receptors were collected from a human donor in good health.

This clonotype was seen repeatedly, ten times or more. CDR3 coding DNA: TGCAGCGCGCCGGAGTCCAGAGGCGCAGATACGCAGTATTTT. Translating gives CSAPESRGADTQYF. The chain has TRBV29-1 and TRBJ2-3, with D uncertain. The germline V and J ends were trimmed by 7 bases and 4 bases, with 18 bases remaining between them. The CDR3 covers 14 residues. Germline V gene data show CDR1 as SQVTM and CDR2 as ANQGSEA.

V is TRBV11-1 and J is TRBJ2-7, with TRBD1 matching 10 bases. The J segment lost 10 bases and the V segment lost 5 bases, leaving 8 bases of the junction unmatched. Per germline, CDR1 SGHAT and CDR2 FQDESV (reference sequence). The CDR3 spans 13 residues. Here the CDR3 reads CASSPSRDRGQYF. CDR3 DNA sequence: TGTGCCAGCAGCCCGTCCCGGGACAGGGGACAGTACTTC.

The J gene is TRBJ2-7, the V gene TRBV6-6; D possibly corresponds to TRBD2 (6 bases). V shed 11 bases and J shed 4 bases, with 18 bases lying between them. The CDR3 totals 13 residues. Germline V gene data show CDR1 as MNHNY and CDR2 as SVGAGI (reference sequence). CDR3 DNA sequence: TGTGCCCGGTGGAGGGGTTGGGGATACGAGCAGTACTTC. It encodes CARWRGWGYEQYF.

The CDR3 nucleotides are TGTGCCAGCAGCTTGGCCTACACAGATACGCAGTATTTT. It is translated as CASSLAYTDTQYF. The chain joins TRBV7-6 to TRBJ2-3, with D unresolved. The germline CDR1 and CDR2 sequences are SGHVS and FNYEAQ. The CDR3 runs 13 residues. V was trimmed by 3 bases and J by 2 bases, leaving 6 bases between them.

This clonotype was detected a few times. The V gene is TRBV12-3 or TRBV12-4, the J gene TRBJ1-2; D is undetermined. Trimming removed 1 base from V and 7 bases from J, with 10 bases in between. CDR3 length equals 13 residues. The CDR3: CASSLDGSGGYTF. The CDR3, as DNA: TGTGCCAGCAGTTTAGACGGATCAGGTGGCTACACCTTC.

This clonotype showed up just a few times. This chain connects TRBV9 to TRBJ2-3; D uncertain. There are 16 residues in the CDR3. Deletions cut 1 base from V and 4 bases from J, with 16 bases between. Looked up from germline, CDR1 is SGDLS and CDR2 is YYNGEE. The CDR3 sequence is CASSVRASGISDTQYF. DNA for the CDR3: TGTGCCAGCAGCGTAAGGGCTAGTGGGATCTCAGATACGCAGTATTTT.

The CDR3 is CASSLWYRAHEQYF. CDR3 DNA sequence: TGTGCCAGCAGTTTATGGTACAGGGCCCACGAGCAGTACTTC. The chain is built from TRBV28 and TRBJ2-7; D might be TRBD1 (6 bases). The germline gives CDR1 MDHEN, CDR2 SYDVKM. Trimming removed 0 bases at V and 5 bases at J, with 11 bases between. The CDR3 consists of 14 residues.

A few counts support this clonotype. This sequence joins TRBV5-1 and TRBJ2-5; 7 nucleotides align to TRBD1. The CDR3 has 14 residues. Germline CDR1 is SGHRS and CDR2 is YFSETQ. The trim removed 4 bases at V and 2 bases at J, leaving 5 bases unmatched. The CDR3 is CASSGWGQQETQYF. The CDR3 DNA reads TGCGCCAGCAGCGGATGGGGACAGCAAGAGACCCAGTACTTC.

In this sample, this clonotype turned up many times. The rearrangement links TRBV24-1 to TRBJ1-5; D gene ambiguous. Germline V gene data show CDR1 as KGHDR and CDR2 as SFDVKD. The CDR3 has 12 residues. Trimming removed 3 bases at V and 4 bases at J, with 3 bases between. The CDR3 region has the DNA TGTGCCACCAGTGATCCGAATCAGCCCCAGCATTTT. This sequence encodes CATSDPNQPQHF.

The chain has TRBV3-1 and TRBJ2-7; D is uncertain. Trimming left V 0 bases short and J 4 bases short, with 4 bases between. Germline assignment: CDR1 LGHDT and CDR2 YNNKEL (reference sequence). This CDR3 has 12 residues. DNA of the CDR3: TGTGCCAGCAGCCAAGAAGGATACGAGCAGTACTTC. It encodes CASSQEGYEQYF.

This chain links TRBV2 with TRBJ2-5; D is tentatively TRBD1 or TRBD2 (5 bases each). V lost 6 bases and J 5 bases, leaving 13 bases between the germline ends. Germline values: CDR1 SNHLY, CDR2 FYNNEI. CDR3 length: 13 residues. In DNA form, the CDR3 reads TGTGCCAGCAGCCGGATACGGGGCGAGACCCAGTACTTC. As protein: CASSRIRGETQYF.

The J gene is TRBJ2-3, the V gene TRBV7-9; D might be TRBD2 (6 bases). The CDR3 sequence is 15 residues long. Trimming took 4 bases from V and 5 from J, leaving 16 bases between them. CDR1 and CDR2 from the germline V gene are SEHNR and FQNEAQ (reference sequence). The CDR3 DNA reads as TGTGCCAGCAGCTGGGACTCGGGGGAACTAGATACGCAGTATTTT. This gives the protein CASSWDSGELDTQYF. Variable domain in full (rest from reference TRBV7-9 and TRBJ2-3): DTGVSQNPRHKITKRGQNVTFRCDPISEHNRLYWYRQTLGQGPEFLTYFQNEAQLEKSRLLSDRFSAERPKGSFSTLEIQRTEQGDSAMYLCASSWDSGELDTQYFGPGTRLTVL.

The chain recombines TRBV5-1 with TRBJ2-1; 7 bases match TRBD2. The CDR3 extends over 16 amino acids. The V gene end was trimmed by 0 bases and the J gene end by 7 bases; junction bases not matched to a gene: 10. CDR1 SGHRS and CDR2 YFSETQ come from the germline V gene. CDR3: CASSLETSRQLNEQFF. CDR3 sequence (DNA): TGCGCCAGCAGCTTGGAGACTAGCAGACAATTAAATGAGCAGTTCTTC.

The chain uses TRBV6-2 or TRBV6-3 and TRBJ2-1; D uncertain. The length of the CDR3 is 12 residues. The V gene's germline CDR1 is MNHEY and CDR2 SVGEGT. Trimming removed 2 bases at V and 12 bases at J, with 11 bases between. In DNA form, the CDR3 reads TGTGCCAGCAGTTACGATGGTCCTAGGCAGTTCTTC. Encoded protein: CASSYDGPRQFF.

This clonotype was detected ten times or more. The chain uses TRBV27 and TRBJ2-1; 9 bases line up with TRBD1. This CDR3 contains 15 residues. With V trimmed by 4 bases and J by 4 bases, 5 bases remained unmatched. Per the germline V gene, CDR1 is MNHEY and CDR2 is SMNVEV (reference sequence). CDR3 sequence (DNA): TGTGCCAGCAGTTCGACAGGGGGGGCTTACAATGAGCAGTTCTTC. Translated: CASSSTGGAYNEQFF.

Many counts were recorded for this clonotype. CDR3 protein: CASSPRTGVSTGELFF. CDR3 nucleotides: TGTGCCAGCAGCCCTAGGACAGGAGTCAGCACCGGGGAGCTGTTTTTT. The rearrangement links TRBV9 to TRBJ2-2; 7 nucleotides agree with TRBD1. The germline CDR1 and CDR2 sequences are SGDLS and YYNGEE. Unmatched junction bases numbered 10, after V lost 4 bases and J lost 4 bases. The CDR3 has 16 residues.

This clonotype was picked up many times. The V call is TRBV28, the J call TRBJ1-5, with 7 positions matching TRBD1. This CDR3 contains 16 residues. Germline V gene sequence: CDR1 MDHEN, CDR2 SYDVKM. Trimming took 6 bases from V and 2 from J; bases not matched to a gene: 10. This CDR3 is CASSPNRGRGNQPQHF. The CDR3 DNA follows: TGTGCCAGCAGCCCAAACAGGGGAAGGGGCAATCAGCCCCAGCATTTT. Combining the CDR3 with reference TRBV28 and TRBJ1-5 gives the whole variable domain DVKVTQSSRYLVKRTGEKVFLECVQDMDHENMFWYRQDPGLGLRLIYFSYDVKMKEKGDIPEGYSVSREKKERFSLILESASTNQTSMYLCASSPNRGRGNQPQHFGDGTRLSIL.